Following are 16 T cell receptor beta chains from one sample sequenced in a study of T cell repertoires in cytomegalovirus infection. Antigen specificity for these receptors is unknown. TCRdb analysed the reads with MiXCR anew, one entry per CDR3 protein. The repertoire includes 700,000 to 850,000 distinct CDR3 sequences, about 30% of them detected once, and 9.5% to 15% sits in the top ten. The sample here was cultured CD8+ T cells from PBMCs, taken from culture after CMV antigen stimulation. These TCRs come from a human donor in good health (CMV status not recorded). Some clones in this sample may be carry-over from other donors' samples.

Comments on this clonotype: The junction shows a germline mismatch at one end, possibly a read error. V usage is TRBV5-6 and J usage is TRBJ1-5; 8 bases match TRBD1. The CDR3 extends over 14 amino acids. Per germline, CDR1 SGHDT and CDR2 YYEEEE. CDR3 bases: TGTGCCTGCAGCTTCAGGGGGCTCGGTCAGCCCCAGCATTTT. Its protein is CACSFRGLGQPQHF.

The V and J genes are TRBV27 and TRBJ1-2, with D perhaps TRBD1 (5 bases). The CDR3 length is 13 residues. Between the trimmed V and J ends, which lost 5 bases and 3 bases, there was a span of 10 bases. Germline values: CDR1 MNHEY, CDR2 SMNVEV (reference sequence). The CDR3 is CASSGRGDYGYTF. The CDR3 bases are TGTGCCAGCAGTGGCAGAGGGGACTATGGCTACACCTTC.

The chain has TRBV11-2 and TRBJ1-2; 9 bases are shared with TRBD1. This CDR3 comprises 15 residues. In germline, CDR1 is SGHAT, CDR2 FQNNGV. J gave up 5 bases and V 4 bases, and 8 bases lay outside the gene matches. CDR3 loop: CASSSPGTGLYGYTF. The CDR3, as DNA: TGTGCCAGCAGCTCTCCCGGGACAGGGCTATATGGCTACACCTTC.

This clonotype was recorded only once. Germline is not matched at one junction end, which may reflect a read error. The V call is TRBV7-9, the J call TRBJ2-5; D gene ambiguous. From germline, CDR1 is SEHNR and CDR2 FQNEAQ (reference sequence). CDR3 length: 15 amino acids. CDR3 residues: CASSLGPQKRETRYF. CDR3 DNA: TGTGCCAGCAGCTTAGGTCCCCAAAAGCGAGAGACCCGGTACTTC.

This chain joins TRBV12-3 or TRBV12-4 and TRBJ2-5, with 8 nucleotides matching TRBD2. The CDR3 contains 16 residues. J gave up 4 bases and V 2 bases, and 9 bases lay outside the gene matches. This chain's CDR3 is CASSLNVGGGPETQYF. In DNA, the CDR3 is TGTGCCAGCAGTTTAAATGTCGGGGGGGGGCCAGAGACCCAGTACTTC.

The V call is TRBV5-6, the J call TRBJ2-7; TRBD2 matches at 8 bases. CDR1 and CDR2 from the germline V gene are SGHDT and YYEEEE. V lost 0 bases and J lost 1; bases outside the gene matches: 3. There are 15 residues in the CDR3. The CDR3: CASSLGGLDSYEQYF. CDR3 coding DNA: TGTGCCAGCAGCTTGGGGGGACTAGATTCCTACGAGCAGTACTTC.

CDR3 sequence reads: CSALAGGLSSYNEQFF. The CDR3 DNA follows: TGCAGTGCTCTAGCGGGGGGGCTATCGTCCTACAATGAGCAGTTCTTC. The chain carries TRBV20-1 and TRBJ2-1, with TRBD2 matching 12 bases. There are 16 residues in the CDR3. Germline trimming cut 5 bases from V and 1 base from J; bases unmatched to any gene: 6. The V gene's germline CDR1 is DFQATT and CDR2 SNEGSKA (reference sequence).

This clonotype showed up many times. The J gene is TRBJ1-2, the V gene TRBV7-6, with a possible D match to TRBD1 (5 bases). V was shortened by 5 bases and J by 6 bases, with 13 bases between the two germline ends. This CDR3 spans 13 amino acids. Germline loops: CDR1 SGHVS, CDR2 FNYEAQ. In DNA form, the CDR3 reads TGTGCCAGCAGCCTAACCCTAGGGGATGGCTACACCTTC. It yields the protein CASSLTLGDGYTF.

This clonotype has ten or more counts. The chain carries TRBV4-1 and TRBJ2-4; a possible D gene is TRBD1 (5 bases). V was trimmed by 1 base and J by 1 base, leaving 8 bases between them. The CDR3 contains 15 residues. Looked up from germline, CDR1 is MGHRA and CDR2 is YSYEKL. The CDR3 here is CASSQGGAAKNIQYF. In DNA, the CDR3 is TGCGCCAGCAGCCAAGGTGGGGCGGCCAAAAACATTCAGTACTTC.

This clonotype was found a few times. The J gene is TRBJ1-2, the V gene TRBV6-4; TRBD1 matches at 9 bases. Losses at the gene ends were 0 bases for V and 7 bases for J; bases not matched to a gene: 12. Germline V gives CDR1 MRHNA, CDR2 SNTAGT. CDR3 size: 17 residues. CDR3 loop: CASSDSNRGRGPAGYTF. CDR3 nucleotides: TGTGCCAGCAGTGACTCGAACAGGGGGCGCGGGCCCGCTGGCTACACCTTC.

The genes are TRBV12-3 or TRBV12-4 and TRBJ2-2; the match to TRBD1 covers 8 bases. This CDR3 is built from 15 residues. J gave up 2 bases and V 7 bases, and 6 bases lay outside the gene matches. The CDR3 here is CASIQTGDNTGELFF. Written as DNA, the CDR3 is TGTGCCAGCATTCAGACAGGGGATAACACCGGGGAGCTGTTTTTT.

The chain joins TRBV2 to TRBJ2-5; 15 bases match TRBD2. After removal of 1 base from V and 5 bases from J, the junction contained 5 bases not matched to a gene. CDR3 length: 17 amino acids. Germline V lookup: CDR1 SNHLY, CDR2 FYNNEI. CDR3: CASSEGTSGGASETQYF. The CDR3 DNA is TGTGCCAGCAGTGAAGGGACTAGCGGGGGGGCCTCGGAGACCCAGTACTTC. Supplemented by reference TRBV2 and TRBJ2-5, the full variable domain reads EPEVTQTPSHQVTQMGQEVILRCVPISNHLYFYWYRQILGQKVEFLVSFYNNEISEKSEIFDDQFSVERPDGSNFTLKIRSTKLEDSAMYFCASSEGTSGGASETQYFGPGTRLLVL.

The chain carries TRBV7-6 and TRBJ2-1; D may be TRBD2 (5 bases). The CDR3 runs 15 residues. V lost 3 bases and J 3 bases, leaving 12 bases between the germline ends. Germline lookup yields CDR1 SGHVS and CDR2 FNYEAQ. The CDR3 DNA sequence: TGTGCCAGCAGCTTCGTCCCGGGGATCTACAATGAGCAGTTCTTC. Translated: CASSFVPGIYNEQFF.

This clonotype was seen a few times. This chain links TRBV19 with TRBJ2-6; D unclear. V dropped 5 bases and J dropped 4 bases, with 12 bases sitting between them. CDR3 size: 15 residues. The V gene's germline CDR1 is LNHDA and CDR2 SQIVND (reference sequence). CDR3 nucleotide sequence: TGTGCCAGTAGTTTCGGGCCAGCCGGGGCCAACGTCCTGACTTTC. This encodes CASSFGPAGANVLTF.

V is TRBV15 and J is TRBJ2-5; D is possibly TRBD1 (6 bases). The V end lost 7 bases, the J end lost 1 base, and 13 bases lay between the germline ends. The germline V gene has CDR1 LNHNV and CDR2 YYDKDF (reference sequence). The CDR3 consists of 14 residues. The CDR3 DNA follows: TGTGCCACCACAGAGGGGGTACTCCAAGAGACCCAGTACTTC. It codes for CATTEGVLQETQYF.

This clonotype was seen a few times. This chain joins TRBV7-6 and TRBJ1-2; D gene ambiguous. The CDR3 is 14 residues long. V was cut by 5 bases and J by 8 bases, with 18 bases left in between. Germline assignment: CDR1 SGHVS and CDR2 FNYEAQ. The CDR3 reads CASSPRTVVRGYTF. In DNA form, the CDR3 reads TGTGCCAGCAGCCCTCGGACGGTTGTGAGAGGCTACACCTTC.